This is a list of T cell receptor beta chains from one sample in a study of T cell responses to AZD1222 COVID-19 vaccine. This table comes from immunoSEQ multiplex PCR, and its TCRdb copy is limited to in-frame clones, with some not included. Here the sample spans 130,000 or so clones, 75% to 95% being singletons. The sample consisted of peripheral blood, taken 28 days after the second AZD1222 dose. Source of these receptors: an adult who received the AZD1222 COVID-19 vaccine. Both conserved end residues are part of each CDR3. Each record gives: CDR3 DNA, CDR3 protein, D gene, clone size, J gene, V gene. D genes are given only for firm matches. Expanded clones get a size class; other rows say once, few or many, or leave the size out.

CDR3nt: TGTGCCAGCAGCTTACAGGGGGGCACTGAAGCTTTCTTT
CDR3aa: CASSLQGGTEAFF
d_gene: TRBD1
abundance: NA
j_gene: TRBJ1-1
v_gene: TRBV7-9

CDR3nt: TGCAGCGTCCAACAGGGTTCTTGGAACACTGAAGCTTTCTTT
CDR3aa: CSVQQGSWNTEAFF
d_gene: NA
abundance: NA
j_gene: TRBJ1-1
v_gene: TRBV29-1

CDR3nt: TGTGCCAGCCTGAACACTGAAGCTTTCTTT
CDR3aa: CASLNTEAFF
d_gene: NA
abundance: few
j_gene: TRBJ1-1
v_gene: TRBV6-5

CDR3nt: TGTGCCAGCAGCTTATGGGCAGGGGGCTCCTCTGGAAACACCATATATTTT
CDR3aa: CASSLWAGGSSGNTIYF
d_gene: TRBD1
abundance: NA
j_gene: TRBJ1-3
v_gene: TRBV7-2

CDR3nt: TGCAGCGTTGAAGACCCCGGGACAGGGTACAATGAGCAGTTCTTC
CDR3aa: CSVEDPGTGYNEQFF
d_gene: TRBD1
abundance: few
j_gene: TRBJ2-1
v_gene: TRBV29-1

CDR3nt: TGCAGCGTTGTCGACAGGTCCTATGGCTACACCTTC
CDR3aa: CSVVDRSYGYTF
d_gene: NA
abundance: NA
j_gene: TRBJ1-2
v_gene: TRBV29-1

CDR3nt: TGTGCCAGTAGTACTAGCGGGAGTTTGAAGACCCAGTACTTC
CDR3aa: CASSTSGSLKTQYF
d_gene: TRBD2
abundance: NA
j_gene: TRBJ2-5
v_gene: TRBV19

CDR3nt: TGTGCCAGCAGCTTGGGGGGGAGAAACACCGGGGAGCTGTTTTTT
CDR3aa: CASSLGGRNTGELFF
d_gene: TRBD2
abundance: NA
j_gene: TRBJ2-2
v_gene: TRBV7-9

CDR3nt: TGTGCCAGCAGCCCCCGGACGGGAGGTGGCTACACCTTC
CDR3aa: CASSPRTGGGYTF
d_gene: NA
abundance: NA
j_gene: TRBJ1-2
v_gene: TRBV5-4

CDR3nt: TGTGCCAGCAGCTCCCGGACAGGGAAAGGCTACACCTTC
CDR3aa: CASSSRTGKGYTF
d_gene: TRBD1
abundance: NA
j_gene: TRBJ1-2
v_gene: TRBV5-8

CDR3nt: TGTGCCAGCAGATTCAGGGTCGGACAGCCCCAGCATTTT
CDR3aa: CASRFRVGQPQHF
d_gene: NA
abundance: once
j_gene: TRBJ1-5
v_gene: TRBV12-3/TRBV12-4

CDR3nt: TGCAGCGTGGCACAGGGAGATACGCAGTATTTT
CDR3aa: CSVAQGDTQYF
d_gene: NA
abundance: NA
j_gene: TRBJ2-3
v_gene: TRBV29-1

CDR3nt: TGCGCCAGCAGTCAATCGTGGGCGGTAGGAAACACCATATATTTT
CDR3aa: CASSQSWAVGNTIYF
d_gene: NA
abundance: few
j_gene: TRBJ1-3
v_gene: TRBV23-1

CDR3nt: TGTGCCAGCAGCCAGGGGACTAGCGGGATTCCCCCAGAGACCCAGTACTTC
CDR3aa: CASSQGTSGIPPETQYF
d_gene: TRBD2
abundance: NA
j_gene: TRBJ2-5
v_gene: TRBV3-1/TRBV3-2

CDR3nt: TGTGCCACCTCCTGGGCAGGCGCTAGCACAGATACGCAGTATTTT
CDR3aa: CATSWAGASTDTQYF
d_gene: NA
abundance: NA
j_gene: TRBJ2-3
v_gene: TRBV4-2

CDR3nt: TGTGCCAGCAGCAAGCACAGGTGGGACACCGGGGAGCTGTTTTTT
CDR3aa: CASSKHRWDTGELFF
d_gene: NA
abundance: NA
j_gene: TRBJ2-2
v_gene: TRBV21-1

CDR3nt: TGTGCCAGCAGCCTTAGCGTTTCCACAGATACGCAGTATTTT
CDR3aa: CASSLSVSTDTQYF
d_gene: NA
abundance: NA
j_gene: TRBJ2-3
v_gene: TRBV7-9

CDR3nt: TGTGCCAGCAGTTCCGGGACAAGATATGGCTACACCTTC
CDR3aa: CASSSGTRYGYTF
d_gene: NA
abundance: NA
j_gene: TRBJ1-2
v_gene: TRBV28

CDR3nt: TGTGCCAGCAGTCGAGAGGCCCAGGGGCTGGGAAAACTGTTTTTT
CDR3aa: CASSREAQGLGKLFF
d_gene: NA
abundance: NA
j_gene: TRBJ1-4
v_gene: TRBV27

CDR3nt: TGTGCCAGTAGTAAGGGGACAGGGGGCGTCGCCTATGGCTACACCTTC
CDR3aa: CASSKGTGGVAYGYTF
d_gene: TRBD1
abundance: NA
j_gene: TRBJ1-2
v_gene: TRBV19

CDR3nt: TGTGCCAGCAGACCTACAGGGGGGGGTTCTGAAGCTTTCTTT
CDR3aa: CASRPTGGGSEAFF
d_gene: TRBD1
abundance: NA
j_gene: TRBJ1-1
v_gene: TRBV6-6

CDR3nt: TGCGCCAGCAGCCAGACACGGGACAGCGAAGTCTATGGCTACACCTTC
CDR3aa: CASSQTRDSEVYGYTF
d_gene: TRBD1
abundance: NA
j_gene: TRBJ1-2
v_gene: TRBV4-3

CDR3nt: TGTGCCAGCAGCTTACGGATGGACGATACGCAGTATTTT
CDR3aa: CASSLRMDDTQYF
d_gene: NA
abundance: NA
j_gene: TRBJ2-3
v_gene: TRBV7-9

CDR3nt: TGTGCCAGCTCACGTGGACAGGGGGTTACTGAAGCTTTCTTT
CDR3aa: CASSRGQGVTEAFF
d_gene: TRBD1
abundance: NA
j_gene: TRBJ1-1
v_gene: TRBV18

CDR3nt: TGTGCCAGCAGCGTAGGACCGAACTCCTATAATTCACCCCTCCACTTT
CDR3aa: CASSVGPNSYNSPLHF
d_gene: NA
abundance: NA
j_gene: TRBJ1-6
v_gene: TRBV7-9

CDR3nt: TGTGCCAGCAGCTGGTCCCCCACCGGGGAGCTGTTTTTT
CDR3aa: CASSWSPTGELFF
d_gene: NA
abundance: NA
j_gene: TRBJ2-2
v_gene: TRBV7-3

CDR3nt: TGTGCCAGCACCAGGGCAGGGGGCATCACCGGGGAGCTGTTTTTT
CDR3aa: CASTRAGGITGELFF
d_gene: TRBD1
abundance: NA
j_gene: TRBJ2-2
v_gene: TRBV27

CDR3nt: TGTGCCAGTAGGGTGACAGGGTTCTCCTACGAGCAGTACTTC
CDR3aa: CASRVTGFSYEQYF
d_gene: TRBD1
abundance: NA
j_gene: TRBJ2-7
v_gene: TRBV19

CDR3nt: TGTGCCAGCAGCCGACTAGCGGGCACCTACGAGCAGTACTTC
CDR3aa: CASSRLAGTYEQYF
d_gene: TRBD2
abundance: NA
j_gene: TRBJ2-7
v_gene: TRBV13

CDR3nt: TGCGCCAGCAGTCAGGCGGATAGCCACGAGCAGTACTTC
CDR3aa: CASSQADSHEQYF
d_gene: NA
abundance: once
j_gene: TRBJ2-7
v_gene: TRBV23-1

CDR3nt: TGTGCCAGCAGCTTGGATGGAGGGGCGAGCTCCTACAATGAGCAGTTCTTC
CDR3aa: CASSLDGGASSYNEQFF
d_gene: NA
abundance: NA
j_gene: TRBJ2-1
v_gene: TRBV5-4

CDR3nt: TGCGCCAGCAGCCTTGGGACTAGCGGGAGAATGGACGGGGAGCTGTTTTTT
CDR3aa: CASSLGTSGRMDGELFF
d_gene: TRBD2
abundance: NA
j_gene: TRBJ2-2
v_gene: TRBV5-1

CDR3nt: TGTGCCAGCAGTTACCGGAGGGCAGATACGCAGTATTTT
CDR3aa: CASSYRRADTQYF
d_gene: NA
abundance: NA
j_gene: TRBJ2-3
v_gene: TRBV6-5

CDR3nt: TGTGCCAGCAGCAAACTCGTAGGGGGGCACACCTGCTCTGGGGCCAACGTCCTGACTTTC
CDR3aa: CASSKLVGGHTCSGANVLTF
d_gene: NA
abundance: NA
j_gene: TRBJ2-6
v_gene: TRBV21-1

CDR3nt: TGTGCCAGTGGTAAGACAGGGTCCTACGAGCAGTACTTC
CDR3aa: CASGKTGSYEQYF
d_gene: TRBD1
abundance: few
j_gene: TRBJ2-7
v_gene: TRBV19

CDR3nt: TGTGCCAGCAGTGAACAGGCGGGGGGTAGTGAAAAACTGTTTTTT
CDR3aa: CASSEQAGGSEKLFF
d_gene: NA
abundance: NA
j_gene: TRBJ1-4
v_gene: TRBV2